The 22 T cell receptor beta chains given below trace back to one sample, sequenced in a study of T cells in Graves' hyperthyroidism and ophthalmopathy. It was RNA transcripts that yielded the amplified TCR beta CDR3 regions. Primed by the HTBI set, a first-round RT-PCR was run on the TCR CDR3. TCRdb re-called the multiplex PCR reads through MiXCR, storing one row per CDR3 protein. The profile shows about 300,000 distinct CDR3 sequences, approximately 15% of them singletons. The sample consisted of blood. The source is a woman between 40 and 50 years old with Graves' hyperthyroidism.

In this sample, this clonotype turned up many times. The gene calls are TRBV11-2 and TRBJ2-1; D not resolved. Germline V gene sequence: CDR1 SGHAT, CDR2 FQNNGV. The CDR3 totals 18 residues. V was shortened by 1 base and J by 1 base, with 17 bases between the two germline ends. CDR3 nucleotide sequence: TGTGCCAGCAGCTTAGGGGCTTCTTTGCGTCATTCCTACAATGAGCAGTTCTTC. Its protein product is CASSLGASLRHSYNEQFF.

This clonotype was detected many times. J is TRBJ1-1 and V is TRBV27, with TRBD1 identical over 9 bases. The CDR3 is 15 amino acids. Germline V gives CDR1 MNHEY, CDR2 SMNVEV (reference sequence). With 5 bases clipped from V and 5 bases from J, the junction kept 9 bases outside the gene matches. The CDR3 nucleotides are TGTGCCAGCAGTACCTACAGGGGGCCGAAGACTGAAGCTTTCTTT. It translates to CASSTYRGPKTEAFF.

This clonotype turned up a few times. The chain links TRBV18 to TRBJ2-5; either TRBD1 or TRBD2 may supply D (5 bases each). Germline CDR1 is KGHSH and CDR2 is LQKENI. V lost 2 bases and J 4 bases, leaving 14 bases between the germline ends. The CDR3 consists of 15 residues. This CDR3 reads CASSPTQGVRETQYF. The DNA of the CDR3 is TGTGCCAGCTCACCAACGCAGGGAGTAAGAGAGACCCAGTACTTC.

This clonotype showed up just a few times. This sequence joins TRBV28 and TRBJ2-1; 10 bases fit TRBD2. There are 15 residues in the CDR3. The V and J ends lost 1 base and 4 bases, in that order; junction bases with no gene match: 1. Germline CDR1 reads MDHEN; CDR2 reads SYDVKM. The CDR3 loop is CASSLSSGGYNEQFF. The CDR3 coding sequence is TGTGCCAGCAGTTTATCTAGCGGGGGTTACAATGAGCAGTTCTTC.

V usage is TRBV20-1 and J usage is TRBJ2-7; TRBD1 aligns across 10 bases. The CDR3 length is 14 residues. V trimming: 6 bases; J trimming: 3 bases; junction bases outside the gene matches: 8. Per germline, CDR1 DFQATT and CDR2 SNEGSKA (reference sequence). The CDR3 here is CSALAGTGVYEQYF. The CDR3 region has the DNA TGCAGTGCCCTGGCCGGGACAGGGGTCTACGAGCAGTACTTC.

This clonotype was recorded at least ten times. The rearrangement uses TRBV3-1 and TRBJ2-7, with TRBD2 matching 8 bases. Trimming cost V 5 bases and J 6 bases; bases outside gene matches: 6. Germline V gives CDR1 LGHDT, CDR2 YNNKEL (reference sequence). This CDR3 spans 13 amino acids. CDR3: CASSRIAGREQYF. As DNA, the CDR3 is TGTGCCAGCAGCAGAATAGCGGGGCGCGAGCAGTACTTC.

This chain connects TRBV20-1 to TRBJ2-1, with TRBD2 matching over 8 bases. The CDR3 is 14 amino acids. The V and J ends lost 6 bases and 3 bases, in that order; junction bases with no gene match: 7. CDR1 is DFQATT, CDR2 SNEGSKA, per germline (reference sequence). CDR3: CSATLAVFYNEQFF. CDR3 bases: TGCAGTGCCACACTAGCGGTCTTCTACAATGAGCAGTTCTTC.

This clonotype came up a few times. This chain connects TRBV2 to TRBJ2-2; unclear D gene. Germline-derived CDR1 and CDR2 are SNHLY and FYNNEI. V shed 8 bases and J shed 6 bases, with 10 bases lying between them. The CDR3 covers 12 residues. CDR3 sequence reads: CASHQVPGELFF. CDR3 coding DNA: TGTGCCAGCCACCAAGTACCCGGGGAGCTGTTTTTT.

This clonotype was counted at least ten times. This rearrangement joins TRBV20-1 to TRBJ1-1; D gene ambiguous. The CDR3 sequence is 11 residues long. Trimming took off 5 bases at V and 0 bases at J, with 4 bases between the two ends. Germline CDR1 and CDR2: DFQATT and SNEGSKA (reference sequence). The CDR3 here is CSALVNTEAFF. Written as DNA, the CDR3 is TGCAGTGCTCTCGTGAACACTGAAGCTTTCTTT.

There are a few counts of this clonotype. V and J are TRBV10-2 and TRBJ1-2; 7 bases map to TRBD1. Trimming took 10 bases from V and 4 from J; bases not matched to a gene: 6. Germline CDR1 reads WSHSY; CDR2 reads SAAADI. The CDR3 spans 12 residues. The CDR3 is CATMRDSYGYTF. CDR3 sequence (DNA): TGCGCCACCATGAGGGACAGCTATGGCTACACCTTC.

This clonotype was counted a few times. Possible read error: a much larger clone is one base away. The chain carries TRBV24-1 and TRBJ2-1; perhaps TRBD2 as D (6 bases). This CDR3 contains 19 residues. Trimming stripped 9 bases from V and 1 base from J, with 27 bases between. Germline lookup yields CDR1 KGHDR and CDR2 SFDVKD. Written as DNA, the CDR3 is TGTGCCACCTCAGGGTGGGACTGGGGCCTGAACCCTTCCTACAATGAGCAGTTCTTC. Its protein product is CATSGWDWGLNPSYNEQFF.

The CDR3 DNA is TGTGCCATCAGCGCCTCGGCGGGCGCAGATACGCAGTATTTT. Protein: CAISASAGADTQYF. This sequence joins TRBV10-3 and TRBJ2-3; a possible D gene is TRBD2 (5 bases). The CDR3 spans 14 residues. Germline-derived CDR1 and CDR2 are ENHRY and SYGVKD. V was shortened by 6 bases and J by 4 bases, with 14 bases between the two germline ends.

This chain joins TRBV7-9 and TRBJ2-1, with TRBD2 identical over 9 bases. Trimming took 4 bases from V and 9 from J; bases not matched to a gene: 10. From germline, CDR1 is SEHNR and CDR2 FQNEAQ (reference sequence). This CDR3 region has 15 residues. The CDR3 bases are TGTGCCAGCAGCTCATCCGGGACTAGCACGGTTGAGCAGTTCTTC. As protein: CASSSSGTSTVEQFF.

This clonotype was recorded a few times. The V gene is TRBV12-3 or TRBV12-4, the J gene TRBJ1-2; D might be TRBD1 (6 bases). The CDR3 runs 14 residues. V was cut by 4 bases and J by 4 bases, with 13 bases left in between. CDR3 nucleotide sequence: TGTGCCAGCAGTTCCAGGACAGTTAGCTATGGCTACACCTTC. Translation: CASSSRTVSYGYTF.

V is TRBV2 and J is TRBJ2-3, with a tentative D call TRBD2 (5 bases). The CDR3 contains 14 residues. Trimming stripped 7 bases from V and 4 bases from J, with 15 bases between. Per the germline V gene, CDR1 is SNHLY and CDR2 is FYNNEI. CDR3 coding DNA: TGTGCCAGCATACCACTAGTAGATGCAGATACGCAGTATTTT. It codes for CASIPLVDADTQYF. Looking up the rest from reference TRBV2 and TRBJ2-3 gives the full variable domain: EPEVTQTPSHQVTQMGQEVILRCVPISNHLYFYWYRQILGQKVEFLVSFYNNEISEKSEIFDDQFSVERPDGSNFTLKIRSTKLEDSAMYFCASIPLVDADTQYFGPGTRLTVL.

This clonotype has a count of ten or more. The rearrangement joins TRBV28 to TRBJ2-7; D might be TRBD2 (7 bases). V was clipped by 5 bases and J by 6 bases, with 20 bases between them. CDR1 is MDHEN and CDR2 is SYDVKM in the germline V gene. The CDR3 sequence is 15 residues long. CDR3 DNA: TGTGCCAGCAGTACAGGGTCGGCGGGACTACTCGAGCAGTACTTC. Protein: CASSTGSAGLLEQYF.

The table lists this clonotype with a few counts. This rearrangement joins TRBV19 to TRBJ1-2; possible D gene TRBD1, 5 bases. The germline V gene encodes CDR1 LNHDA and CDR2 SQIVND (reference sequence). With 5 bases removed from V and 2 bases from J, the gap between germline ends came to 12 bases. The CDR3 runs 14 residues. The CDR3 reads CASSSRQTNYGYTF. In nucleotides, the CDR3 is TGTGCCAGTAGTTCACGACAGACGAACTATGGCTACACCTTC.

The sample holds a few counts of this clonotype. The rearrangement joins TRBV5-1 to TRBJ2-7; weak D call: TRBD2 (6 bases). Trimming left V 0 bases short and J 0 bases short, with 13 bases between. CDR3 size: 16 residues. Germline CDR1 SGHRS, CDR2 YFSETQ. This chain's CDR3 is CASSLDPSASSYEQYF. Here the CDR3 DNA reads TGCGCCAGCAGCTTGGATCCTAGCGCGAGCTCCTACGAGCAGTACTTC. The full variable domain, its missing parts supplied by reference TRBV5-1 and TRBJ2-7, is KAGVTQTPRYLIKTRGQQVTLSCSPISGHRSVSWYQQTPGQGLQFLFEYFSETQRNKGNFPGRFSGRQFSNSRSEMNVSTLELGDSALYLCASSLDPSASSYEQYFGPGTRLTVT.

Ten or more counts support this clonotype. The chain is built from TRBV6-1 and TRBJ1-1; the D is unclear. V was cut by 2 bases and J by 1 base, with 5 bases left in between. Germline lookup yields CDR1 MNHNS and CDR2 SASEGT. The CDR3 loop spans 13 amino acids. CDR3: CASSETANTEAFF. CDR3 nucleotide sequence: TGTGCCAGCAGTGAAACAGCGAACACTGAAGCTTTCTTT.

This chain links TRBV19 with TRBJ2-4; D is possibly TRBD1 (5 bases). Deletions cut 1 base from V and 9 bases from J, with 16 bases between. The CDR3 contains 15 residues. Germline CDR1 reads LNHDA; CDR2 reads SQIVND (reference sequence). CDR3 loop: CASSIAPRAGAIQYF. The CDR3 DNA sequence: TGTGCCAGTAGTATAGCTCCCAGGGCCGGTGCCATTCAGTACTTC.

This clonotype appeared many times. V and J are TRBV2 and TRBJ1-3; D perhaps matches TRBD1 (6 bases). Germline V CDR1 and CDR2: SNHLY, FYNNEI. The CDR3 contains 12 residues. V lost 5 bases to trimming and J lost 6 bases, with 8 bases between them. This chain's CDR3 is CASSRTANTIYF. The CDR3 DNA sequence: TGTGCCAGCAGTAGGACAGCAAACACCATATATTTT. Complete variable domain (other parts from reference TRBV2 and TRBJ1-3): EPEVTQTPSHQVTQMGQEVILRCVPISNHLYFYWYRQILGQKVEFLVSFYNNEISEKSEIFDDQFSVERPDGSNFTLKIRSTKLEDSAMYFCASSRTANTIYFGEGSWLTVV.

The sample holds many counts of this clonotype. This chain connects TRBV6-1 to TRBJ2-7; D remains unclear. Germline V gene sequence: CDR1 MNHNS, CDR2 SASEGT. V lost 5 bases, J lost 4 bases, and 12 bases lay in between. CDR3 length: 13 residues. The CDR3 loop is CASSTGFGYEQYF. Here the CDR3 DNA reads TGTGCCAGCAGTACCGGGTTTGGGTACGAGCAGTACTTC.